The T cell receptor beta chain under discussion was sequenced for a study of blood T cell repertoires in COVID-19. Study context: The United States, Italy and Spain were the sources of the acute and convalescent COVID-19 samples. Nucleic acid was either cDNA or gDNA, and it came from T cells, B-cell-depleted T cells, or PBMCs.

Trimming removed 3 bases from V and 6 bases from J, with 8 bases in between. Germline V gene data show CDR1 as DFQATT and CDR2 as SNEGSKA (reference sequence). The CDR3 spans 11 residues. This clone was counted a single time. Authors' data handling: Reference gene primer amplification gave nucleated cell count estimates. Profiled with immunoSEQ multiplex PCR; TCRdb holds only in-frame clones, not every one. That table supplies the V and J calls and clone size; D and trimming were determined from the DNA. The sample contains approximately 300,000 clones, approximately 86% of which appear only once. The source material was peripheral blood. The source of this sequence is a woman aged 45-59 years with active or convalescent COVID-19. This rearrangement joins TRBV20-1 to TRBJ1-1; D ambiguous. As DNA, the CDR3 is TGCAGTGCTAGCGAGGGCTCTGAAGCTTTCTTT. It codes for CSASEGSEAFF.